This T cell receptor (beta chain) was obtained from a study of blood T cell repertoires in COVID-19 (TCRdb year 2020). Context from the whole study: The collaborator samples originated in the United States, Italy and Spain and spanned the acute and convalescent phases of COVID-19. The repertoires were made available in a free public database intended to serve as a resource for research on the immune response to SARS-CoV-2. Samples came from the ongoing ImmuneRACE study (first 160 participants) plus 1,254 subjects from 6 global collaborators. A de-identified subject ID, COVID-19 status, age in years and sex were almost always included in the sample metadata. The material from the prospective study consisted of cDNA or gDNA derived from T cells, B-cell-depleted T cells, or PBMCs. Where HLA class I and class II types were available, the types were taken from metadata supplied by the sample provider, not from assay-based typing. The dataset comprised deeply sampled blood TCRbeta repertoires from subjects exposed to, actively infected with, or recovered from COVID-19. Study-wide conclusions, independent of this receptor: The quantity of clinical and demographic metadata differed by source and by participant and was supplied without curation.

TCRbeta CDR3 regions were amplified from genomic DNA by means of the immunoSEQ Assay, a bias-controlled multiplex PCR. In the authors' own workflow: The number of nucleated cells in each sample was estimated by amplification of reference gene primers within the assay. Sequence reads were collapsed and filtered to measure the absolute abundance of every unique TCRbeta CDR3 rearrangement. For each sample, productive Simpson clonality was calculated as the square root of Simpson's diversity index over productive rearrangements. The source is immuneACCESS, and TCRdb retained only in-frame sequences with V and J called. Part of the clones is not carried over; for the studies checked, unresolved V genes explain less than half of this, and the remainder is unexplained. Clone size and V and J calls were adopted from that table, with D and trimming inferred from the DNA. The sample table shows some 270,000 clones, and approximately 88% are seen once. Around 3% of the sample lies in the top ten.

V is shortened by 0 bases, J by 9 bases, and the region joining them spans 8 bases. The CDR3 measures 12 amino acids from cysteine to phenylalanine. Only the CDR3 part of the read is kept: 36 bases, read in frame from the first base. The germline V gene gives CDR1 as SGHDN and CDR2 as FVKESK. Participants in the prospective study were aged roughly 18 to 100 years, lived in 20 to 30 United States geographic areas, and enrolled through a virtual design. In the prospective study, participants were assigned to cohorts based on the clinical history participants reported in a screening survey and a study questionnaire. Exposed participants were defined as having been in contact with someone with a PCR-confirmed or clinician-diagnosed COVID-19 case within 2 weeks of study entry. Mobile phlebotomists in the prospective study collected whole blood, serum and a nasopharyngeal or oropharyngeal swab from every participant. Participants in the prospective study had the option to provide additional blood draws and questionnaires over an approximately 2-month period. Before DNA extraction, blood samples from the prospective study were shipped at room temperature or frozen.

Concerning this clone itself: Which antigen it targets is not known. No much larger clonotype is one base removed from it; base qualities were not supplied.

The sequenced material came from PBMCs or T cells enriched from blood (not recorded which). The receptor chain draws on TRBV14 and TRBJ1-1; the D gene cannot be named for sure. This clonotype was sampled from a woman in her 40s who had been exposed to COVID-19. The CDR3 has the sequence CASSQDRFKAFF. The nucleotide sequence is given as TGTGCCAGCAGCCAAGATCGGTTTAAAGCTTTCTTT.